The rows below give T cell receptor beta chains drawn from one sample of a study of cytomegalovirus exposure and HLA in healthy donors. Clones were sequenced by immunoSEQ multiplex PCR, and TCRdb holds only the in-frame ones, with some missing. The sample table sets out 150,000 to 250,000 clones. The sequenced material came from PBMCs. The source is a boy younger than 18 in good health and CMV-seronegative. Each CDR3 is given with its conserved first and last residue. Fields, in order: D gene, V gene, J gene, CDR3 DNA, CDR3 protein. A D gene is named only where the DNA matches it firmly.

D gene: .; V gene: TRBV28; J gene: TRBJ1-1; CDR3 DNA: TGTGCCAGCAAGCTACCCCACCAACTGGCTTTCTTT; CDR3 protein: CASKLPHQLAFF
D gene: .; V gene: TRBV6-5; J gene: TRBJ2-1; CDR3 DNA: TGTGCCAGCAATAAAGGACACCTATACAATGAGCAGTTCTTC; CDR3 protein: CASNKGHLYNEQFF
D gene: .; V gene: TRBV6-4; J gene: TRBJ2-3; CDR3 DNA: TGTGCCAGCAGTTCAGGACAGCCTACAGATACGCAGTATTTT; CDR3 protein: CASSSGQPTDTQYF
D gene: .; V gene: TRBV7-6; J gene: TRBJ2-5; CDR3 DNA: TGTGCCAGCAGCTTGCGCCTAGCCGAGACCCAGTACTTC; CDR3 protein: CASSLRLAETQYF
D gene: .; V gene: TRBV5-4; J gene: TRBJ1-2; CDR3 DNA: TGTGCCAGCAGCTTGTTATACGAACGGACAACCTATGGCTACACCTTC; CDR3 protein: CASSLLYERTTYGYTF
D gene: TRBD2; V gene: TRBV11-2; J gene: TRBJ2-7; CDR3 DNA: TGTGCCAGCAGAGGACTAGCGTCCTACGAGCAGTACTTC; CDR3 protein: CASRGLASYEQYF
D gene: .; V gene: TRBV7-9; J gene: TRBJ2-7; CDR3 DNA: TGTGCCAGCAGTACCGGCGGTTTCTCCTACGAGCAGTACTTC; CDR3 protein: CASSTGGFSYEQYF
D gene: .; V gene: TRBV5-4; J gene: TRBJ2-7; CDR3 DNA: TGTGCCAGCAGCTCCTTGGACAAAACTTACGAGCAGTACTTC; CDR3 protein: CASSSLDKTYEQYF
D gene: TRBD2; V gene: TRBV14; J gene: TRBJ2-1; CDR3 DNA: TGTGCCAGCAGCCCACTTTTCGGGCCTAGGGGAGGGGATGAGCAGTTCTTC; CDR3 protein: CASSPLFGPRGGDEQFF
D gene: TRBD1; V gene: TRBV28; J gene: TRBJ2-7; CDR3 DNA: TGTGCCAGCAGCCCTTATAGCGCGGGGGACAGGGGCAAATACGAGCAGTACTTC; CDR3 protein: CASSPYSAGDRGKYEQYF
D gene: .; V gene: TRBV6-5; J gene: TRBJ2-2; CDR3 DNA: TGTGCCAGCAGTTACGGGGGGGCCCCCGGGGAGCTGTTTTTT; CDR3 protein: CASSYGGAPGELFF
D gene: .; V gene: TRBV28; J gene: TRBJ2-7; CDR3 DNA: TGTGCCAGCAGTCATCGACACCCACAAGCCTACGAGCAGTACTTC; CDR3 protein: CASSHRHPQAYEQYF
D gene: TRBD2; V gene: TRBV30; J gene: TRBJ2-7; CDR3 DNA: TGTGCCTGGAGAGCTAGCGGGGGGACCTACGAGCAGTACTTC; CDR3 protein: CAWRASGGTYEQYF
D gene: TRBD1; V gene: TRBV5-5; J gene: TRBJ1-2; CDR3 DNA: TGTGCCAGCAGCTATGACAGGGGTTATGGCTACACCTTC; CDR3 protein: CASSYDRGYGYTF
D gene: TRBD1; V gene: TRBV5-6; J gene: TRBJ1-1; CDR3 DNA: TGTGCCAGCTTCCAAGCAGGGGGCGTTAACACTGAAGCTTTCTTT; CDR3 protein: CASFQAGGVNTEAFF
D gene: .; V gene: TRBV7-9; J gene: TRBJ2-7; CDR3 DNA: TGTGCCAGCAGCTTACTAGGGGGTCACGAGCAGTACTTC; CDR3 protein: CASSLLGGHEQYF
D gene: TRBD1; V gene: TRBV27; J gene: TRBJ1-4; CDR3 DNA: TGTGCCAGCAGGCGGACAGGGGATGTTGAAAAACTGTTTTTT; CDR3 protein: CASRRTGDVEKLFF
D gene: TRBD1; V gene: TRBV28; J gene: TRBJ1-1; CDR3 DNA: TGTGCCAGCAAGGGGACAGCACCCATGAACACTGAAGCTTTCTTT; CDR3 protein: CASKGTAPMNTEAFF
D gene: .; V gene: TRBV4-1; J gene: TRBJ2-7; CDR3 DNA: TGCGCCAGCAGCCAAGGTTTTGGCAGGAACGACGAGCAGTACTTC; CDR3 protein: CASSQGFGRNDEQYF
D gene: TRBD1; V gene: TRBV9; J gene: TRBJ2-3; CDR3 DNA: TGTGCCAGCAGCGTAGTGTGGGGGTCAGGGGGTGCAGATACGCAGTATTTT; CDR3 protein: CASSVVWGSGGADTQYF
D gene: .; V gene: TRBV4-1; J gene: TRBJ2-5; CDR3 DNA: TGCGCCAGCAGCCAAGAGCGCTCCGGGGAGACCCAGTACTTC; CDR3 protein: CASSQERSGETQYF
D gene: .; V gene: TRBV21-1; J gene: TRBJ1-5; CDR3 DNA: TGTGCCAGCAGCAAAGACTTGGGGAGAGATCAGCCCCAGCATTTT; CDR3 protein: CASSKDLGRDQPQHF
D gene: .; V gene: TRBV6-5; J gene: TRBJ2-6; CDR3 DNA: TGTGCCAGCAGTTACTCACCGTGGGAGCGGGCCAACGTCCTGACTTTC; CDR3 protein: CASSYSPWERANVLTF
D gene: TRBD1; V gene: TRBV2; J gene: TRBJ1-2; CDR3 DNA: TGTGCCAGCAGTCCCCGACAGGGGAGGTATGGCTACACCTTC; CDR3 protein: CASSPRQGRYGYTF
D gene: .; V gene: TRBV19; J gene: TRBJ1-2; CDR3 DNA: TGTGCCAGTAGCTCACTTGCGGACAGCTTAAACTATGGCTACACCTTC; CDR3 protein: CASSSLADSLNYGYTF
D gene: TRBD1; V gene: TRBV30; J gene: TRBJ1-6; CDR3 DNA: TGTGCCTGGGCCCGGGACAGGGAATCACCCCTCCACTTT; CDR3 protein: CAWARDRESPLHF
D gene: .; V gene: TRBV9; J gene: TRBJ1-3; CDR3 DNA: TGTGCCAGCAGCGTAGCCTTTCAGGGGAGAGGAAACACCATATATTTT; CDR3 protein: CASSVAFQGRGNTIYF
D gene: TRBD1; V gene: TRBV13; J gene: TRBJ1-5; CDR3 DNA: TGTGCCAGCAGCTTACGTACAGGGGTGAGCAATCAGCCCCAGCATTTT; CDR3 protein: CASSLRTGVSNQPQHF
D gene: .; V gene: TRBV5-1; J gene: TRBJ2-7; CDR3 DNA: TGCGCCAGCAGCTTGGCCCGGGACTACGAGCAGTACTTC; CDR3 protein: CASSLARDYEQYF
D gene: TRBD1; V gene: TRBV30; J gene: TRBJ2-7; CDR3 DNA: TGTGCCTGGAGTGTAGGACAGGGGGCCTACGAGCAGTACTTC; CDR3 protein: CAWSVGQGAYEQYF
D gene: TRBD1; V gene: TRBV7-6; J gene: TRBJ1-1; CDR3 DNA: TGTGCCAGCAGCCTTGGACAGGGATTGAACACTGAAGCTTTCTTT; CDR3 protein: CASSLGQGLNTEAFF
D gene: TRBD2; V gene: TRBV10-1; J gene: TRBJ2-3; CDR3 DNA: TGCGCCAGCAGTCCTATTAGCGGGGGAGTGGTGGATACGCAGTATTTT; CDR3 protein: CASSPISGGVVDTQYF
D gene: TRBD2; V gene: TRBV9; J gene: TRBJ2-3; CDR3 DNA: TGTGCCAGCGGGGGGACTAGCGGGCCCACAGATACGCAGTATTTT; CDR3 protein: CASGGTSGPTDTQYF
D gene: TRBD1; V gene: TRBV9; J gene: TRBJ2-5; CDR3 DNA: TGTGCCAGCAGCCCCAGAATTTCCGGGACAGGGGGCACAGAGACCCAGTACTTC; CDR3 protein: CASSPRISGTGGTETQYF
D gene: .; V gene: TRBV4-2; J gene: TRBJ2-3; CDR3 DNA: TGTGCCAGCAGCCAAGAACGGTTGAGAGATACGCAGTATTTT; CDR3 protein: CASSQERLRDTQYF
D gene: TRBD1; V gene: TRBV6-6; J gene: TRBJ1-5; CDR3 DNA: TGTGCCAGCAGTGACAGACAGGGGATGAGTCAGCCCCAGCATTTT; CDR3 protein: CASSDRQGMSQPQHF
D gene: TRBD2; V gene: TRBV5-4; J gene: TRBJ2-3; CDR3 DNA: TGTGCCAGCAGCCCAGAATTACTAGCGGGGGGGGTCCGGGATACGCAGTATTTT; CDR3 protein: CASSPELLAGGVRDTQYF
D gene: .; V gene: TRBV5-6; J gene: TRBJ1-2; CDR3 DNA: TGTGCCAGCAGCTTGGTACGGGTCAACTATGGCTACACCTTC; CDR3 protein: CASSLVRVNYGYTF
D gene: TRBD2; V gene: TRBV30; J gene: TRBJ2-5; CDR3 DNA: TGTGCCTGGAGTGCCGGCAGCGGGGGAACAGAGACCCAGTACTTC; CDR3 protein: CAWSAGSGGTETQYF
D gene: .; V gene: TRBV18; J gene: TRBJ2-3; CDR3 DNA: TGTGCCAGCTTAGGGGGATCGGATACGCAGTATTTT; CDR3 protein: CASLGGSDTQYF
D gene: TRBD2; V gene: TRBV4-1; J gene: TRBJ2-5; CDR3 DNA: TGCGCCAGCAGCCACTTTTTCCCGGGCCCGGGAGGTCCAGAGACCCAGTACTTC; CDR3 protein: CASSHFFPGPGGPETQYF
D gene: .; V gene: TRBV30; J gene: TRBJ2-1; CDR3 DNA: TGTGCCTGGAGTTCAGGGGAGCAGTTCTTC; CDR3 protein: CAWSSGEQFF
D gene: TRBD2; V gene: TRBV11-2; J gene: TRBJ2-5; CDR3 DNA: TGTGCCAGCAGCTTACGGCAGCGGGGGGCTCAAGAGACCCAGTACTTC; CDR3 protein: CASSLRQRGAQETQYF
D gene: TRBD1; V gene: TRBV7-8; J gene: TRBJ2-5; CDR3 DNA: TGTGCCAGCAGCTTTTCGGGACAGGGGGGCTACCAAGAGACCCAGTACTTC; CDR3 protein: CASSFSGQGGYQETQYF
D gene: .; V gene: TRBV5-4; J gene: TRBJ1-3; CDR3 DNA: TGTGCCAGCAGCTTGATCCCCCCCACTGGAAACACCATATATTTT; CDR3 protein: CASSLIPPTGNTIYF
D gene: TRBD1; V gene: TRBV5-1; J gene: TRBJ1-1; CDR3 DNA: TGCGCCAGCAGCTTGAATGGCAGGGGGTCGAACACTGAAGCTTTCTTT; CDR3 protein: CASSLNGRGSNTEAFF
D gene: .; V gene: TRBV2; J gene: TRBJ2-3; CDR3 DNA: TGTGCCAGCAGTGAAGCGGAGACTACGTCAGATACGCAGTATTTT; CDR3 protein: CASSEAETTSDTQYF
D gene: .; V gene: TRBV4-3; J gene: TRBJ1-6; CDR3 DNA: TGCGCCAGCAGCCAAGAATACCCCCTCCCGACAGACAATAATTCACCCCTCCACTTT; CDR3 protein: CASSQEYPLPTDNNSPLHF
D gene: .; V gene: TRBV7-9; J gene: TRBJ1-1; CDR3 DNA: TGTGCCAGCAGCTTACGAACTCTCAGGGGACAAACCACTGAAGCTTTCTTT; CDR3 protein: CASSLRTLRGQTTEAFF
D gene: TRBD1; V gene: TRBV19; J gene: TRBJ1-2; CDR3 DNA: TGTGCCAGTAGTGTCCGGGACAGTATCTATGGCTACACCTTC; CDR3 protein: CASSVRDSIYGYTF
D gene: TRBD2; V gene: TRBV7-9; J gene: TRBJ2-4; CDR3 DNA: TGTGCCAGCAGCTTAGAGGGAGCGGGGGGTCAAAACATTCAGTACTTC; CDR3 protein: CASSLEGAGGQNIQYF